This T cell receptor beta chain was sequenced in a study of blood T cell repertoires in COVID-19. Whole-study context: The analysed material was cDNA or gDNA that came from T cells, B-cell-depleted T cells, or PBMCs.

Individuals aged about 18 to 90 years were recruited from 24 US areas. Authors' data handling: Nucleated cell counts were estimated from reference gene primer amplification. TCRdb keeps only in-frame clones here, not all; method: immunoSEQ multiplex PCR. V and J calls and clone size are as listed in that table; D and trimming were resolved from the DNA. The sample gives approximately 310,000 clones, approximately 91% of which show up once; 5.2% is in the top ten. CDR1 and CDR2 (germline): SGHRS, YFSETQ. This CDR3 has 16 residues. Germline trimming cut 7 bases from V and 1 base from J; bases unmatched to any gene: 11.

The chain combines TRBV5-1 with TRBJ2-7; TRBD2 matches at 10 bases. This TCR derives from a man in his 60s who had recovered from COVID-19. What was sequenced was PBMCs or T cells enriched from blood (not recorded which). The DNA of the CDR3 is TGCGCCAGCCACGGTCAATTAGCGGGAGGTTCCTACGAGCAGTACTTC. The encoded protein is CASHGQLAGGSYEQYF.